This TCR beta chain was profiled in a study of blood T cells in healthy people across ages. The second PCR ran about 6 to 11 cycles with a sample-barcoded 5' primer and J-beta primers. TCRdb processed the 5' RACE reads anew with MiXCR; each CDR3 protein has one entry. This sample has about 1.6 million distinct CDR3 sequences, with about 31% found just once. A note on this clonotype: Its antigen is unidentified.

Isolation yielded PBMCs, at least 6.5 million per sample, in every case. Each sample provided at least 5.5 micrograms of extracted total RNA. Study-level results: When set beside aged donors, long-lived donors presented more naive CD4+ cells and higher diversity.

The TCR sequence derives from a woman aged 25 to 39 in good health. Sequencing was done on a sample of blood.

The chain's CDR3 is CASSDRTAYGYTF. The CDR3 nucleotides are TGTGCCAGCAGTGACAGGACAGCCTATGGCTACACCTTC. The chain couples TRBV2 to TRBJ1-2, with D possibly TRBD1 on 6 matching bases. CDR1 and CDR2 from the germline V gene are SNHLY and FYNNEI. This CDR3 spans 13 amino acids. V was clipped by 3 bases and J by 4 bases, with 9 bases between them.